A selection of T cell receptor beta chains follows, all from one sample in a study of siplizumab effects on memory and regulatory T cells. The table came from immunoSEQ multiplex PCR; TCRdb's copy has only in-frame clones and leaves some out. The table includes 70,000 or so clones, more than 80% detected once. The material sequenced was CD8+ T cells sorted from blood. These receptors originate from a human donor in good health. CDR3s include the opening cysteine and the closing phenylalanine or tryptophan.

cdr3_length: 14
v_call: TRBV5-8
j_call: TRBJ1-2
cdr3_aa: CASSSPGLPDGYTF

cdr3_length: 14
v_call: TRBV19
j_call: TRBJ1-4
cdr3_aa: CASNDGPTNEKLFF

cdr3_length: 14
v_call: TRBV11-2
j_call: TRBJ2-3
cdr3_aa: CASSPETAQDTQYF

cdr3_length: 12
v_call: TRBV7-9
j_call: TRBJ2-7
cdr3_aa: CASSSGFYEQYF

cdr3_length: 15
v_call: TRBV6-6
j_call: TRBJ2-2
cdr3_aa: CATSWGQGDTGELFF

cdr3_length: 16
v_call: TRBV11-2
j_call: TRBJ2-7
cdr3_aa: CASSSIRGINSYEQYF

cdr3_length: 16
v_call: TRBV5-4
j_call: TRBJ2-5
cdr3_aa: CASSGLAGTYQETQYF

cdr3_length: 15
v_call: TRBV5-4
j_call: TRBJ1-1
cdr3_aa: CASSFGVGLDTEAFF

cdr3_length: 15
v_call: TRBV7-9
j_call: TRBJ1-1
cdr3_aa: CASSLGSGAGTEAFF

cdr3_length: 17
v_call: TRBV19
j_call: TRBJ1-5
cdr3_aa: CASSIVGGGLGNQPQHF

cdr3_length: 15
v_call: TRBV6-1
j_call: TRBJ1-6
cdr3_aa: CASSEWGTGDAPLHF

cdr3_length: 18
v_call: TRBV6-1
j_call: TRBJ2-3
cdr3_aa: CASSEDLAGGPSTDTQYF

cdr3_length: 13
v_call: TRBV5-1
j_call: TRBJ2-5
cdr3_aa: CASSLGQQETQYF

cdr3_length: 12
v_call: TRBV29-1
j_call: TRBJ2-2
cdr3_aa: CSVGGRTGELFF

cdr3_length: 15
v_call: TRBV27
j_call: TRBJ1-2
cdr3_aa: CASSLSTGSAYGYTF

cdr3_length: 15
v_call: TRBV18
j_call: TRBJ2-5
cdr3_aa: CASSPPTVHQETQYF

cdr3_length: 15
v_call: TRBV7-6
j_call: TRBJ2-3
cdr3_aa: CASSFLAGFGDTQYF

cdr3_length: 14
v_call: TRBV7-9
j_call: TRBJ2-7
cdr3_aa: CASSLSGEPYEQYF

cdr3_length: 15
v_call: TRBV9
j_call: TRBJ2-7
cdr3_aa: CASSVGGTSAYEQYF

cdr3_length: 13
v_call: TRBV6-5
j_call: TRBJ1-1
cdr3_aa: CASSYTQSTEAFF

cdr3_length: 17
v_call: TRBV7-9
j_call: TRBJ2-3
cdr3_aa: CASSIPKLRGTTDTQYF

cdr3_length: 16
v_call: TRBV9
j_call: TRBJ2-1
cdr3_aa: CASSQDAGTSYNEQFF

cdr3_length: 16
v_call: TRBV9
j_call: TRBJ2-3
cdr3_aa: CASSSLGLAGRDTQYF

cdr3_length: 14
v_call: TRBV6-6
j_call: TRBJ2-5
cdr3_aa: CASSIPGAGETQYF

cdr3_length: 15
v_call: TRBV5-6
j_call: TRBJ2-1
cdr3_aa: CASSSSGGYYNEQFF

cdr3_length: 17
v_call: TRBV6-4
j_call: TRBJ2-3
cdr3_aa: CASSDSLAGGLSDTQYF

cdr3_length: 13
v_call: TRBV6-5
j_call: TRBJ2-7
cdr3_aa: CASSFTGSYEQYF

cdr3_length: 17
v_call: TRBV19
j_call: TRBJ2-3
cdr3_aa: CASSGPWTSAESDTQYF

cdr3_length: 14
v_call: TRBV27
j_call: TRBJ2-7
cdr3_aa: CASRAYEQGYEQYF

cdr3_length: 15
v_call: TRBV10-3
j_call: TRBJ1-1
cdr3_aa: CAISDGQGTNTEAFF

cdr3_length: 15
v_call: TRBV14
j_call: TRBJ1-1
cdr3_aa: CASSQGYRMNTEAFF

cdr3_length: 16
v_call: TRBV27
j_call: TRBJ1-2
cdr3_aa: CASSPRTTGYFYGYTF

cdr3_length: 14
v_call: TRBV27
j_call: TRBJ2-5
cdr3_aa: CASSPLYRGETQYF

cdr3_length: 15
v_call: TRBV5-1
j_call: TRBJ2-7
cdr3_aa: CASSPGTSGNDEQYF

cdr3_length: 15
v_call: TRBV21-1
j_call: TRBJ2-4
cdr3_aa: CASSKEVRAKNIQYF

cdr3_length: 14
v_call: TRBV19
j_call: TRBJ1-5
cdr3_aa: CASRFTGGNQPQHF

cdr3_length: 17
v_call: TRBV19
j_call: TRBJ2-5
cdr3_aa: CASSIGPGLRDLETQYF

cdr3_length: 15
v_call: TRBV27
j_call: TRBJ2-1
cdr3_aa: CASSPDWSSYNEQFF

cdr3_length: 14
v_call: TRBV5-1
j_call: TRBJ2-7
cdr3_aa: CASSQVGQGYEQYF

cdr3_length: 12
v_call: TRBV6-1
j_call: TRBJ2-4
cdr3_aa: CASRQGTSIQYF

cdr3_length: 13
v_call: TRBV29-1
j_call: TRBJ1-2
cdr3_aa: CSVLSGGNYGYTF

cdr3_length: 13
v_call: TRBV18
j_call: TRBJ2-7
cdr3_aa: CASSPGVSYEQYF

cdr3_length: 11
v_call: TRBV27
j_call: TRBJ2-7
cdr3_aa: CASSFGVEQYF

cdr3_length: 14
v_call: TRBV6-5
j_call: TRBJ1-5
cdr3_aa: CASSEGKGSQPQHF

cdr3_length: 14
v_call: TRBV19
j_call: TRBJ1-5
cdr3_aa: CASSIYGVGQPQHF

cdr3_length: 16
v_call: TRBV14
j_call: TRBJ2-7
cdr3_aa: CASSQGYPRGWYEQYF

cdr3_length: 14
v_call: TRBV25-1
j_call: TRBJ1-1
cdr3_aa: CASSNYGGLTEAFF

cdr3_length: 15
v_call: TRBV5-1
j_call: TRBJ2-1
cdr3_aa: CASTPGDSGYNEQFF

cdr3_length: 12
v_call: TRBV7-9
j_call: TRBJ1-1
cdr3_aa: CASSLVITEAFF

cdr3_length: 12
v_call: TRBV5-6
j_call: TRBJ2-1
cdr3_aa: CASSPWDNEQFF

cdr3_length: 13
v_call: TRBV5-4
j_call: TRBJ1-2
cdr3_aa: CASSSWTAGGYTF

cdr3_length: 15
v_call: TRBV7-9
j_call: TRBJ1-1
cdr3_aa: CASSFPLLTGSEAFF